The 12 T cell receptor beta chains in this list originate from one sample, sequenced in a study of technical replicates of blood from a few donors. Repertoires were generated with immunoSEQ multiplex PCR, while TCRdb's copy carries only in-frame clones and drops some. The sample carries tens of thousands of clones, approximately 90% recorded once. Sequenced: T cells isolated from PBMCs. The receptors were sampled from a human donor in good health.

The chain uses TRBV28 and TRBJ2-1, with a possible D match to TRBD2 (6 bases). In germline, CDR1 is MDHEN, CDR2 SYDVKM. V was cut by 5 bases and J by 0 bases, with 20 bases left in between. The CDR3 is 18 amino acids. CDR3 in DNA: TGTGCCAGCAGTATCATCGTACTAGCTCCAAGCTCCTACAATGAGCAGTTCTTC. Its protein is CASSIIVLAPSSYNEQFF.

V is TRBV9 and J is TRBJ2-5; 9 bases line up with TRBD2. The CDR3 extends over 15 amino acids. V dropped 5 bases and J dropped 4; count of bases not matched to a gene: 9. The germline gives CDR1 SGDLS, CDR2 YYNGEE. The CDR3 region is CASSVGAGGGETQYF. In DNA form, the CDR3 reads TGTGCCAGCAGTGTTGGAGCGGGAGGCGGAGAGACCCAGTACTTC.

The rearrangement links TRBV4-1 to TRBJ2-1, with 8 bases fitting TRBD2. V gave up 0 bases and J gave up 7 bases; unmatched junction bases: 11. The germline gives CDR1 MGHRA, CDR2 YSYEKL. The CDR3 totals 17 residues. In DNA form, the CDR3 reads TGCGCCAGCAGCCAAGAGGAGGAGCGGGAGATTGATAATGAGCAGTTCTTC. Encoded protein: CASSQEEEREIDNEQFF.

J is TRBJ2-2 and V is TRBV4-2; the match to TRBD2 covers 10 bases. V lost 2 bases, J lost 3 bases, and 0 bases stayed unmatched. Germline CDR1 and CDR2: LGHNA and YNFKEQ. CDR3 length: 15 amino acids. CDR3 sequence: CASSQLAGDTGELFF. In DNA form, the CDR3 reads TGTGCCAGCAGCCAACTAGCGGGAGACACCGGGGAGCTGTTTTTT.

The chain is built from TRBV27 and TRBJ2-1, with TRBD1 matching over 7 bases. The V gene end was trimmed by 3 bases and the J gene end by 10 bases; junction bases not matched to a gene: 6. Germline values: CDR1 MNHEY, CDR2 SMNVEV (reference sequence). The CDR3 spans 13 residues. In DNA form, the CDR3 reads TGTGCCAGCAGTTTGGAGACAGGGCTGGAGCAGTTCTTC. Encoded protein: CASSLETGLEQFF.

The rearrangement uses TRBV5-1 and TRBJ2-7, with 9 bases fitting TRBD1. Per the germline V gene, CDR1 is SGHRS and CDR2 is YFSETQ. The CDR3 is 15 residues long. Germline trimming cut 0 bases from V and 4 bases from J; bases unmatched to any gene: 5. The CDR3 nucleotides are TGCGCCAGCAGCTTGGAAGGGACAGGGATTTACGAGCAGTACTTC. Its translation is CASSLEGTGIYEQYF.

The chain carries TRBV25-1 and TRBJ2-7; D is undetermined. CDR1 is MGHDK, CDR2 SYGVNS, per germline. The CDR3 is 14 amino acids. The germline V and J ends were trimmed by 3 bases and 4 bases, with 13 bases remaining between them. CDR3: CASSESSVEYEQYF. The CDR3 coding sequence is TGTGCCAGCAGTGAGTCGAGCGTCGAGTACGAGCAGTACTTC.

This clone was found once. The chain links TRBV6-4 to TRBJ2-5; TRBD2 matches at 8 bases. Germline trimming cut 5 bases from V and 3 bases from J; bases unmatched to any gene: 2. The CDR3 is 13 residues long. Germline loops: CDR1 MRHNA, CDR2 SNTAGT. The CDR3 DNA is TGTGCCAGCAGTAGGCGGGAGGAAGAGACCCAGTACTTC. Translated, it gives CASSRREEETQYF.

This clone has just one count. The gene calls are TRBV30 and TRBJ2-3; a weak D match, TRBD2 (6 bases). V was trimmed by 3 bases and J by 4 bases, leaving 8 bases between them. The CDR3 length is 12 residues. From germline, CDR1 is GTSNPN and CDR2 SVGIG (reference sequence). CDR3 residues: CAWSRGSDTQYF. CDR3 in DNA: TGTGCCTGGAGCCGGGGGTCAGATACGCAGTATTTT.

The chain has TRBV7-8 and TRBJ2-3, with D possibly being TRBD1 (6 bases). Trimming took 4 bases from V and 0 from J, leaving 17 bases between them. Germline V gene lookup returns CDR1 SGHVS and CDR2 FQNEAQ. The CDR3 has 17 residues. The CDR3 DNA reads TGTGCCAGCAGCTCGAGGACAGCTAGGACTAGCACAGATACGCAGTATTTT. It yields the protein CASSSRTARTSTDTQYF.

This chain joins TRBV15 and TRBJ2-2; D is perhaps TRBD2 (5 bases). V was pared by 1 base and J by 7 bases, with 13 bases between. The length of the CDR3 is 15 residues. Germline assignment: CDR1 LNHNV and CDR2 YYDKDF (reference sequence). CDR3 in amino acids: CATSRGTGKVGELFF. CDR3 nucleotides: TGTGCCACCAGCAGAGGCACGGGAAAGGTCGGGGAGCTGTTTTTT.

The chain has TRBV9 and TRBJ2-1; 8 positions agree with TRBD1. Germline CDR1 is SGDLS and CDR2 is YYNGEE. J lost 7 bases, V lost 0 bases, and 3 bases had no gene match. This CDR3 region has 14 residues. The CDR3 region has the DNA TGTGCCAGCAGCGTAGCTCACAGGGGGAATGAGCAGTTCTTC. It encodes CASSVAHRGNEQFF.